The 27 T cell receptor beta chains presented below share a single source sample, sequenced in a study of cytomegalovirus exposure and HLA in healthy donors. Clones were sequenced by immunoSEQ multiplex PCR, and TCRdb holds only the in-frame ones, with some missing. The sample consists of 260,000 or so clones, 87% of them appearing once. Sequenced: PBMCs. These TCRs come from a man aged 18 to 35 in good health and CMV-seronegative.

The chain is built from TRBV11-2 and TRBJ2-1; no reliable D call. The CDR3 is made up of 11 amino acids. V was shortened by 10 bases and J by 6 bases, with 10 bases between the two germline ends. The germline V gene encodes CDR1 SGHAT and CDR2 FQNNGV. In DNA form, the CDR3 reads TGTGCCACCAGACTTTCCAATGAGCAGTTCTTC. Amino acids: CATRLSNEQFF. The full variable domain, rest sourced from reference TRBV11-2 and TRBJ2-1, is EAGVAQSPRYKIIEKRQSVAFWCNPISGHATLYWYQQILGQGPKLLIQFQNNGVVDDSQLPKDRFSAERLKGVDSTLKIQPAKLEDSAVYLCATRLSNEQFFGPGTRLTVL.

The chain couples TRBV7-2 to TRBJ2-2; 8 positions agree with TRBD1. CDR3 length equals 16 residues. Looked up from germline, CDR1 is SGHTA and CDR2 is FQGNSA. V gave up 5 bases and J gave up 1 base; unmatched junction bases: 6. The CDR3 nucleotides are TGTGCCAGCAGCACTTACGGGACAGGGAACACCGGGGAGCTGTTTTTT. It is translated as CASSTYGTGNTGELFF. Filled out from reference TRBV7-2 and TRBJ2-2, the complete variable domain reads GAGVSQSPSNKVTEKGKDVELRCDPISGHTALYWYRQSLGQGLEFLIYFQGNSAPDKSGLPSDRFSAERTGGSVSTLTIQRTQQEDSAVYLCASSTYGTGNTGELFFGEGSRLTVL.

The chain is built from TRBV5-4 and TRBJ2-7; tentative D call: TRBD2 (5 bases). With 3 bases removed from V and 6 bases from J, the gap between germline ends came to 19 bases. The CDR3 consists of 15 residues. Germline-derived CDR1 and CDR2 are SGHNT and YYREEE (reference sequence). This CDR3 reads CASSSAPSQPREQYF. DNA for the CDR3: TGTGCCAGCAGCTCGGCGCCTAGCCAACCCCGCGAGCAGTACTTC. Filled out from reference TRBV5-4 and TRBJ2-7, the complete variable domain reads ETGVTQSPTHLIKTRGQQVTLRCSSQSGHNTVSWYQQALGQGPQFIFQYYREEENGRGNFPPRFSGLQFPNYSSELNVNALELDDSALYLCASSSAPSQPREQYFGPGTRLTVT.

The sample holds one count of this clone. V gene TRBV5-1 combines with J gene TRBJ2-2; no reliable D call. The CDR3 contains 15 residues. Germline CDR1 and CDR2: SGHRS and YFSETQ. With 0 bases removed from V and 3 bases from J, the gap between germline ends came to 9 bases. CDR3 in amino acids: CASSLGLVDTGELFF. In DNA form, the CDR3 reads TGCGCCAGCAGCTTGGGACTCGTGGACACCGGGGAGCTGTTTTTT.

The rearrangement links TRBV7-9 to TRBJ2-1; D might be TRBD2 (5 bases). V was trimmed by 8 bases and J by 0 bases, leaving 17 bases between them. Germline V lookup: CDR1 SEHNR, CDR2 FQNEAQ (reference sequence). CDR3 length: 16 residues. The chain's CDR3 is CASRGRGRSSYNEQFF. CDR3 coding DNA: TGTGCCAGCCGCGGCCGTGGGAGAAGCTCCTACAATGAGCAGTTCTTC.

The CDR3 region is CASSSDRGGTEAFF. The CDR3 nucleotides read TGCGCCAGCAGCTCGGACAGGGGAGGGACTGAAGCTTTCTTT. The chain combines TRBV5-1 with TRBJ1-1; 9 positions agree with TRBD1. V was pared by 3 bases and J by 5 bases, with 5 bases of the junction left unmatched. CDR3 length: 14 residues. The germline V gene has CDR1 SGHRS and CDR2 YFSETQ.

For this clone: Germline is not matched at one junction end, which may reflect a read error. J is TRBJ2-3 and V is TRBV5-1, with 8 bases aligning to TRBD1. The germline V gene encodes CDR1 SGHRS and CDR2 YFSETQ. This CDR3 contains 12 residues. CDR3 region: CASSLGTGTQYF. The DNA for the CDR3 is TGCGCCAGCAGCCTGGGGACAGGTACGCAGTATTTT.

This sequence joins TRBV4-3 and TRBJ2-2; 9 positions match TRBD1. J lost 5 bases, V lost 1 base, and 11 bases had no gene match. The CDR3 is made up of 18 amino acids. Germline values: CDR1 LGHNA, CDR2 YSLEER. CDR3 region: CASSQGQGVGPLTGELFF. The CDR3 bases are TGCGCCAGCAGCCAAGGACAGGGGGTGGGCCCATTAACCGGGGAGCTGTTTTTT.

The chain couples TRBV7-2 to TRBJ2-1; TRBD2 agrees at 12 bases. The CDR3 totals 16 residues. Germline loops: CDR1 SGHTA, CDR2 FQGNSA. After removal of 0 bases from V and 9 bases from J, the junction contained 6 bases not matched to a gene. CDR3 in DNA: TGTGCCAGCAGCTTAGCGCACCTAGCGGGGGGGCTTGAGCAGTTCTTC. Protein: CASSLAHLAGGLEQFF.

The chain employs TRBV25-1 and TRBJ2-7; D gene unclear. The CDR3 runs 14 residues. Germline CDR1 and CDR2: MGHDK and SYGVNS. V was clipped by 3 bases and J by 0 bases, with 9 bases between them. CDR3 DNA: TGTGCCAGCAGTGACAGCTACAGCTCCTACGAGCAGTACTTC. Its protein is CASSDSYSSYEQYF.

CDR3 nucleotides: TGTGCCAGCAGTTCATCCTACTACCGGGACAGCAAATATCATGGCTACACCTTC. It encodes CASSSSYYRDSKYHGYTF. The chain is built from TRBV27 and TRBJ1-2; 7 nucleotides agree with TRBD1. The J segment lost 6 bases and the V segment lost 4 bases, leaving 20 bases of the junction unmatched. The CDR3 covers 18 residues. Per germline, CDR1 MNHEY and CDR2 SMNVEV (reference sequence).

The chain has TRBV5-1 and TRBJ2-5, with 11 bases fitting TRBD1. Unmatched junction bases numbered 6, after V lost 6 bases and J lost 5 bases. CDR1 and CDR2 (germline): SGHRS, YFSETQ. The CDR3 totals 14 residues. The chain's CDR3 is CASNGQGATETQYF. The CDR3 region has the DNA TGCGCCAGCAACGGACAGGGGGCTACGGAGACCCAGTACTTC.

A remark on this clone: This same CDR3 is encoded by further DNA sequences in the sample. The chain has TRBV10-3 and TRBJ2-3, with D maybe TRBD1 (5 bases). Germline CDR1 and CDR2: ENHRY and SYGVKD. The CDR3 contains 13 residues. The V and J ends lost 5 bases and 1 base respectively, with 7 bases between them. The CDR3: CAISLQGTDTQYF. CDR3 sequence (DNA): TGTGCCATCAGTCTACAGGGCACAGATACGCAGTATTTT.

In DNA, the CDR3 is TGTGCCAGCAGCGTAGGGGGACTCCCCTACGAGCAGTACTTC. Encoded protein: CASSVGGLPYEQYF. V gene TRBV9 combines with J gene TRBJ2-7; maybe TRBD2 (6 bases). Trimming left V 0 bases short and J 2 bases short, with 9 bases between. Germline lookup yields CDR1 SGDLS and CDR2 YYNGEE. The CDR3 covers 14 residues.

The gene calls are TRBV7-2 and TRBJ2-1; TRBD1 might be the D (5 bases). The germline V gene has CDR1 SGHTA and CDR2 FQGNSA. V was shortened by 3 bases and J by 9 bases, with 12 bases between the two germline ends. There are 13 residues in the CDR3. The CDR3 loop reads CASSFGQGVEQFF. CDR3 nucleotides: TGTGCCAGCAGCTTCGGCCAGGGCGTTGAGCAGTTCTTC.

The V and J genes are TRBV2 and TRBJ2-1; 8 bases agree with TRBD2. The CDR3 has 15 residues. Germline loops: CDR1 SNHLY, CDR2 FYNNEI. V lost 6 bases and J lost 4; bases outside the gene matches: 8. The CDR3 region has the DNA TGTGCCAGCAGGAGCACGGGAGGGCGATACAATGAGCAGTTCTTC. This translates into CASRSTGGRYNEQFF.

This clone came up once. The chain couples TRBV6-1 to TRBJ1-2, with a tentative D call TRBD1 (6 bases). Trimming pared 0 bases from V and 0 bases from J, leaving 17 bases between. This CDR3 has 18 residues. Looked up from germline, CDR1 is MNHNS and CDR2 is SASEGT. CDR3 coding DNA: TGTGCCAGCAGTGAAGCAGTCGCAGGGGCCATGGCTAACTATGGCTACACCTTC. Amino acid sequence: CASSEAVAGAMANYGYTF.

V is TRBV5-4 and J is TRBJ2-6; 11 nucleotides align to TRBD2. The CDR3 is made up of 18 amino acids. Germline loops: CDR1 SGHNT, CDR2 YYREEE (reference sequence). Trimming took 1 base from V and 0 from J; bases not matched to a gene: 3. The CDR3 coding sequence is TGTGCCAGCAGCTTGACTAGCGGGGGCCTCTCTGGGGCCAACGTCCTGACTTTC. This translates into CASSLTSGGLSGANVLTF. The entire variable domain, with the rest obtained from reference TRBV5-4 and TRBJ2-6, is as follows: ETGVTQSPTHLIKTRGQQVTLRCSSQSGHNTVSWYQQALGQGPQFIFQYYREEENGRGNFPPRFSGLQFPNYSSELNVNALELDDSALYLCASSLTSGGLSGANVLTFGAGSRLTVL.

The V gene is TRBV7-7, the J gene TRBJ2-2, with TRBD2 matching 14 bases. Germline CDR1 and CDR2: SSHAT and FNYEAQ (reference sequence). This CDR3 region has 20 residues. With 6 bases clipped from V and 5 bases from J, the junction kept 17 bases outside the gene matches. CDR3 region: CASRQEPGLAGEVGTGELFF. CDR3 in DNA: TGTGCCAGCAGGCAAGAACCGGGACTAGCGGGAGAGGTTGGAACCGGGGAGCTGTTTTTT.

On this clone: Its ends do not fully match the called genes, so a read error is possible. The chain joins TRBV7-7 to TRBJ2-2; tentative D call: TRBD2 (6 bases). Looked up from germline, CDR1 is SSHAT and CDR2 is FNYEAQ (reference sequence). The CDR3 consists of 15 residues. The CDR3: CASSWRGPNTGELFF. The CDR3 bases are TGTGCTAGCAGCTGGCGGGGCCCGAACACCGGGGAGCTGTTTTTT.

A few counts support this clone. The chain links TRBV14 to TRBJ2-2; tentatively, D is TRBD1 (5 bases). The CDR3 contains 14 residues. Trimming removed 3 bases from V and 6 bases from J, with 11 bases in between. Germline CDR1 SGHDN, CDR2 FVKESK. The CDR3 DNA reads as TGTGCCAGCAGCCACAGGGATATCGCCGGGGAGCTGTTTTTT. Its translation is CASSHRDIAGELFF.

The chain joins TRBV28 to TRBJ1-6, with D possibly matching TRBD1 (6 bases). From germline, CDR1 is MDHEN and CDR2 SYDVKM. This CDR3 region has 15 residues. Trimming cost V 1 base and J 7 bases, with 11 bases left between them. CDR3 coding DNA: TGTGCCAGCAGTTTATATGGCAGGGGAAATTCACCCCTCCACTTT. This gives the protein CASSLYGRGNSPLHF.

The V and J genes are TRBV5-8 and TRBJ2-7; 7 bases match TRBD1. Trimming took 4 bases from V and 4 from J; bases not matched to a gene: 14. The CDR3 totals 16 residues. The V gene's germline CDR1 is SGHTS and CDR2 YDEGEE. The CDR3 coding sequence is TGTGCCAGCAGCCCCTCCCAGACGACAGGGATTTACGAGCAGTACTTC. This translates into CASSPSQTTGIYEQYF.

J is TRBJ1-6 and V is TRBV11-2; no reliable D call. V lost 1 base to trimming and J lost 1 base, with 11 bases between them. Germline assignment: CDR1 SGHAT and CDR2 FQNNGV. The CDR3 is 17 amino acids. CDR3 sequence reads: CASSLAGRGSYNSPLHF. The CDR3 DNA follows: TGTGCCAGCAGCTTAGCGGGCAGAGGGTCCTATAATTCACCCCTCCACTTT. Variable domain in full (rest from reference TRBV11-2 and TRBJ1-6): EAGVAQSPRYKIIEKRQSVAFWCNPISGHATLYWYQQILGQGPKLLIQFQNNGVVDDSQLPKDRFSAERLKGVDSTLKIQPAKLEDSAVYLCASSLAGRGSYNSPLHFGNGTRLTVT.

In regard to this clone: The same CDR3 also results from other DNA sequences found in this sample. J is TRBJ2-5 and V is TRBV5-1; TRBD2 might be the D (5 bases). CDR1 and CDR2 from the germline V gene are SGHRS and YFSETQ. V was trimmed by 2 bases and J by 3 bases, leaving 8 bases between them. The CDR3 has 13 residues. The CDR3 is CASSLTGKETQYF. The CDR3 coding sequence is TGCGCCAGCAGCTTAACGGGAAAAGAGACCCAGTACTTC.

The table lists this clone with a count of one. This CDR3 is also generated by other DNA sequences in the sample. The chain has TRBV28 and TRBJ1-3, with TRBD1 matching 7 bases. Trimming cost V 4 bases and J 4 bases; bases outside gene matches: 1. The germline CDR1 and CDR2 sequences are MDHEN and SYDVKM. The length of the CDR3 is 13 residues. The CDR3 region is CASSSGQGNTIYF. The DNA for the CDR3 is TGTGCCAGCAGTTCGGGACAGGGAAACACCATATATTTT. The whole variable domain, remainder taken from reference TRBV28 and TRBJ1-3, is DVKVTQSSRYLVKRTGEKVFLECVQDMDHENMFWYRQDPGLGLRLIYFSYDVKMKEKGDIPEGYSVSREKKERFSLILESASTNQTSMYLCASSSGQGNTIYFGEGSWLTVV.

The chain carries TRBV18 and TRBJ1-1, with D perhaps matching TRBD1 (6 bases). CDR3 length: 14 amino acids. V gave up 2 bases and J gave up 0 bases, with 7 bases separating them. Germline V gene lookup returns CDR1 KGHSH and CDR2 LQKENI. CDR3 amino acids: CASSPRQVNTEAFF. DNA of the CDR3: TGTGCCAGCTCACCAAGACAGGTGAACACTGAAGCTTTCTTT. Full variable domain (rest looked up from reference TRBV18 and TRBJ1-1): NAGVMQNPRHLVRRRGQEARLRCSPMKGHSHVYWYRQLPEEGLKFMVYLQKENIIDESGMPKERFSAEFPKEGPSILRIQQVVRGDSAAYFCASSPRQVNTEAFFGQGTRLTVV.